This TCR beta chain is from a study of tumor and adjacent non-tumor tissue in lung cancer. About the study: There were some 12 adenocarcinoma, a couple of squamous cell carcinoma and 1 small cell lung cancer cases.

Trimming removed 6 bases from V and 4 bases from J; junction bases left unmatched: 4. CDR1 and CDR2 (germline): WSHSY, SAAADI. The CDR3 extends over 15 amino acids. At least ten counts were recorded for this clonotype. Antigen specificity is unknown. No cell sorting was done before RNA was extracted from the tissue. Overall study results and limits: Compared with tumor, normal lung showed significantly lower TCR diversity. Top 100 clones took a larger repertoire share in normal lung.

A modified ARM-PCR protocol with three rounds of nested PCR amplified TCRbeta. TCRdb ran MiXCR on the multiplex PCR reads and lists one entry per CDR3 protein. The sample has 68,000 or so distinct CDR3 sequences; 60% are singletons. The clonotype comes from a man in his fifties or sixties with non-small cell lung cancer. The specimen was lung tumor tissue. J is TRBJ2-4 and V is TRBV10-2, with 12 bases lining up with TRBD2. CDR3 sequence reads: CASRTSGGTKNIQYF. The CDR3 DNA reads TGCGCCAGCAGGACTAGCGGGGGAACAAAAAACATTCAGTACTTC.